This T cell receptor (beta chain) appears in the sequencing data of a study of blood T cell repertoires in COVID-19. TCRdb's table, derived via immunoSEQ multiplex PCR, lists solely in-frame clones and lacks some. The table lists some 100,000 clones, 80% to 90% of them singletons. This clone was seen only once. The CDR3 consists of 13 residues. V shed 7 bases and J shed 7 bases, with 16 bases lying between them. Germline values: CDR1 LGHNT, CDR2 FRNRAP. The chain couples TRBV12-5 to TRBJ2-5, with TRBD2 as a possible D gene (7 bases). This clonotype originated in a man aged 50-60 years with COVID-19, enrolled during active disease. The sequenced material came from peripheral blood. DNA of the CDR3: TGTGCTAGTGCCAACGGAAGGGGGGGGACCCAGTACTTC. Amino acids: CASANGRGGTQYF.